This entry features one T cell receptor (beta chain) sequence. The same CDR3 arises from other DNA sequences in this sample as well. Authors' analysis steps: Counts of nucleated cells, estimated from reference gene primer amplification, were obtained. Profiling relied on immunoSEQ multiplex PCR, and the TCRdb table lists in-frame clones only, not all of them. The D gene and trimming were derived from the DNA, and the V and J assignments and clone size from that table. Of a few hundred thousand clones listed, nearly 90% were seen once; the top ten hold approximately 2.9%. Exposed participants encountered a COVID-19 case during the 2 weeks preceding study entry. V dropped 8 bases and J dropped 4; count of bases not matched to a gene: 3. This CDR3 region has 13 residues. Germline V gene data show CDR1 as SNHLY and CDR2 as FYNNEI. The sample originates from a study of blood T cell repertoires in COVID-19. Study-wide background: In each case, the material was cDNA or gDNA derived from T cells, B-cell-depleted T cells, or PBMCs.

What was sequenced was PBMCs or T cells enriched from blood (not recorded which). This receptor was taken from a woman in her forties or fifties who had been exposed to COVID-19. The V gene is TRBV2, the J gene TRBJ1-2, with TRBD1 matching 11 bases. CDR3 residues: CASSGTGGYGYTF. DNA for the CDR3: TGTGCCAGCTCCGGGACAGGGGGCTATGGCTACACCTTC.